This TCR beta chain emerged from a study of cytomegalovirus exposure and HLA in healthy donors (dated by TCRdb to about 2017). Regarding the study in general: In an earlier analysis of about 560 of the donors, 276 Gb of sequence data and 100 million or so unique TCR beta sequences from about 180 million T cells were reported. HLA typing included class I and class II loci at four-digit resolution. Genome-wide SNP genotypes for about 60% of the 666 donors were used in a later genetic analysis, which treated that subset as a discovery cohort. The T cell repertoires of about 700 subjects were profiled by immunosequencing and related to cytomegalovirus serostatus. Roughly 320 gigabases of sequencing data and 70 million to 100 million unique TCR sequences made up an early release that covered approximately 620 HLA-typed donors. To decide whether each TCR beta V gene segment behaved as functional or pseudogenic, an earlier analysis of several hundred of the donors relied on high-throughput TCR beta sequencing. In the later analysis, no new phenotypic data were used to find candidate immune exposures; instead, reliance was placed on TCR beta sequences and their occurrence across donors. The aim of the study was to test whether cataloging public T cell receptors could identify signatures of past pathogen exposure. The study combined high-throughput TCR immunosequencing, statistical association of individual TCRs with disease status, and machine learning to predict cytomegalovirus infection status. All discovery cohort repertoires had been generated using a single sequencing platform. The number of typed donors differed by locus: about 620-630 for A, B, C, DRB1 and DQB1; 522 for DQA1; around 580 for DPA1; and about 450 for DPB1. On average, approximately 250,000 unique TCR beta nucleotide sequences were sequenced per donor among a few hundred genotyped donors of the cohort, with roughly 18% of those sequences being non-productive. A later analysis re-analyzed previously published TCR beta repertoires from 500 to 700 donors and added high-resolution HLA genotyping to study TCR occurrence patterns. The genetic ancestry cluster associated with self-reported Caucasian donors included 65% to 90% of the 398 genotyped donors. Along with the approximately 700-subject first cohort, a separate validation cohort of 120 different subjects was used. About five DR-DQ haplotypes were handled as single units for association and clustering, since linkage in the cohort was strong. Donor age, sex, ethnicity and CMV serostatus were collected together with the repertoire data. Overall study results and their limits: For the cohort, immune exposure information was limited to CMV serostatus. When HLA alleles, especially DR and DQ, strongly co-occurred, attributing TCR associations to individual alleles was difficult. Roughly uniform sequencing depth across donors was assumed in presence/absence analyses, although this assumption may not hold. Compared with equally common non-associated chains, HLA-associated TCR beta chains in a later analysis were more clonally expanded and had lower generation probabilities. The authors suggested that the approach could potentially be generalized to other disease states and immunological phenotypes. This cohort had only TCR beta chains sequenced, and the lack of alpha or paired-chain data limited which features could be detected. According to a later analysis, TCR association rates differed among HLA loci, with DRB1 alleles showing the most associated TCRs and HLA-C alleles showing the fewest. Because the 87-base-pair reads could not distinguish some IMGT-functional V segments, including TRBV6-2 and TRBV6-3, those segments were excluded. Seventeen rarely observed V segments, including chromosome 9 orphons, were excluded from the earlier analysis of approximately 500 of the donors because counts were too low. In a later genetic analysis, fewer N-insertions in productive TCRs were reported among donors in an Asian-associated ancestry cluster than the roughly 700-donor mean. A cluster of highly shared sequence variants was judged likely to represent a technical artifact of the sequencing pipeline. Linkage disequilibrium might explain the correlated functional status among segregating V segments, but an unknown experimental factor could not be ruled out. The study listed 164 TCR beta chains as associated with cytomegalovirus. According to a later analysis, most CMV-associated TCR beta chains appeared to be HLA-restricted, and the HLA associations seemed to be driven largely by CMV exposure. Cytomegalovirus status was reported to be diagnosed by the classifier with high specificity and sensitivity in both the original and validation cohorts. A later analysis reported that several top co-occurrence clusters appeared linked to parvovirus B19, influenza, CMV and Epstein-Barr virus. Because HLA typing was missing for some donors at each locus, association tests included only the typed subset. In an earlier analysis of about 540 of the donors, most TCR beta V segments were observed in productive rearrangements about 87% or about 30% of the time, broadly matching IMGT annotations. In a later genetic analysis, a missense DCLRE1C variant was associated with V-gene and J-gene trimming of TCR beta chains, and the association was replicated in an independent cohort. A further reported finding was that TCR beta sequences accurately predicted the HLA-A and HLA-B alleles for most subjects in the first cohort. Across donors, most TCR sequences were observed very rarely, whereas some public TCRs were present in many individuals. Specific HLA alleles were associated with 16,951 TCR beta sequences at a false discovery rate of 0.05 in a later analysis. In vitro tests confirmed that a few of the cytomegalovirus-associated TCR beta chains recognize cytomegalovirus antigens.

In total, 500 to 700 healthy bone marrow donors made up the cohort. All cohort members were sampled while nominally healthy, although unrecorded immune exposures were likely present. The donor tested CMV seronegative, placing the donor among the approximately 360 seronegative members of the cohort. A peripheral blood sample was provided by each donor, and peripheral blood mononuclear cells were used for TCR beta sequencing. The Qiagen DNeasy Blood Extraction Kit was used to extract genomic DNA from the blood cell samples. Counted from cysteine to phenylalanine, this CDR3 has 15 amino acids. Only the CDR3 DNA is retained, 45 bases long and in frame from the first base. Reading the germline V gene (reference sequence) gives CDR1 LNHDA and CDR2 SQIVND. Trimming accounts for 4 bases at V and 4 bases at J, while the number of junction bases matched to no gene is 5. The library was generated by the immunoSEQ multiplex PCR assay. The multiplex PCR relied on a mix of 60 forward primers for TCR Vbeta segments and 13 reverse primers for TCR Jbeta segments. The CDR3 region of rearranged TCR beta genes was amplified from genomic DNA by a multiplex PCR assay. The Illumina HiSeq System was used to sequence the amplified TCR beta libraries as 87-base-pair reads. The authors' analysis ran thus. A later analysis counted some 74 million unique TCR beta chains across the 690 or so repertoires, and around 9.9 million of these chains were shared by at least two donors. Raw reads were error-corrected and collapsed into unique sequences with a nearest-neighbor algorithm that merged closely related sequences to remove PCR and sequencing errors. Alignment of CDR3 sequences to IMGT reference sequences was used to assign V, D and J gene segments. For a sequence to be retained, at least a six-nucleotide match to both a V gene segment and a J gene segment was required. A rearrangement was called productive if the CDR3 had no stop codons and remained in frame with V and J, and every other rearrangement was called non-productive. CDR3 was defined according to IMGT convention as the region running from the second conserved V-encoded cysteine to the conserved J-encoded phenylalanine. Sequences without an unambiguous match to a single V gene segment were excluded from the earlier analysis of several hundred of the donors. An earlier analysis of several hundred of the donors called V segments functional above 56.7% productive rearrangements and segregating when the between-donor standard deviation exceeded 5%. A statistical classification framework was built to diagnose cytomegalovirus status from the catalog of TCR beta chain sequences. A later analysis assigned V and J genes by comparing TCR nucleotide sequences with IMGT/GENE-DB human TR gene sequences. The TCRdist pipeline was used in a later analysis to assign CDR3 sequences and most-parsimonious VDJ recombination scenarios. In a later analysis, every TCR beta chain was defined by the combination of its CDR3 amino acid sequence and its V-gene family, and reads without a unique V-gene family were dropped. In a later analysis, fewer than 600 highly shared, low-generation-probability nucleotide sequences were removed to address suspected cross-contamination and a sequencing artifact. For each public chain, a later analysis derived a clonal expansion index from normalized ranks of inferred template counts within each repertoire. Generation probabilities in a later analysis came from a VDJ recombination model fitted to out-of-frame rearrangements, and those results were checked against IGoR. Hypergeometric tests were used in a later analysis to score TCR-TCR, TCR-HLA and TCR-CMV co-occurrence, with a repertoire-size bias correction applied to the TCR pairs. In a later analysis, false discovery rates were estimated by permuting HLA or CMV assignments 20 times. In a later analysis, co-occurring TCRs were grouped using DBSCAN, and TCRdist sequence similarity was added for clustering within HLA-allele-positive subsets. For co-occurrence clustering, repertoires with fewer than 30,000 or more than 120,000 public chains were excluded, along with five repertoires with anomalous nucleotide sharing. TCRdb re-hosts the immuneACCESS table, in-frame sequences only. Its copies lack some clones; in the studies checked, an unresolved V gene accounts for under half of them, and the cause for the rest is not known. The V and J calls and clone size are taken from that table; D and trimming were inferred from the DNA. Present in this sample are more than 200,000 clones, 70% to 85% of which were seen just once. The top ten constitute about 0.2% of the sample.

About this clone: Its binding antigen is unknown. The input lacks base qualities; no much larger clone sits a single base away.

The TCR originated in a girl between 2 and 10 years old in good health and CMV-seronegative. The chain is assembled from TRBV19 and TRBJ2-1; TRBD1 fits 9 bases in the junction. The sample consisted of PBMCs. The nucleotide sequence is TGTGCCAGTAGTAGGCCGGACAGGGGATACAATGAGCAGTTCTTC. Its translation reads: CASSRPDRGYNEQFF.